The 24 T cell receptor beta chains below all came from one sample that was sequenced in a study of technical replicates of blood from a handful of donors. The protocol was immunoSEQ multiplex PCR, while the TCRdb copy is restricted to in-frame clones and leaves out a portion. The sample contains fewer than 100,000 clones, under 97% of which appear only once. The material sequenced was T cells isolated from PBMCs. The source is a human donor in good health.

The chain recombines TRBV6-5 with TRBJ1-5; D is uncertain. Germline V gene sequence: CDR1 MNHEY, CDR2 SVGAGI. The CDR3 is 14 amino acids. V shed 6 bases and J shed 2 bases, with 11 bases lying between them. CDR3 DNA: TGTGCCAGCAGCGCAACGGCGGGCAATCAGCCCCAGCATTTT. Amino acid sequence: CASSATAGNQPQHF.

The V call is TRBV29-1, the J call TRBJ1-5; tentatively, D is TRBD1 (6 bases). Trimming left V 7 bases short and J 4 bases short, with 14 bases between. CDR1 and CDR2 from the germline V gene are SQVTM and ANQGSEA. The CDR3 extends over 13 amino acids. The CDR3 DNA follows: TGCAGCGCTGCCGCAGGGGTTAATCAGCCCCAGCATTTT. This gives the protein CSAAAGVNQPQHF.

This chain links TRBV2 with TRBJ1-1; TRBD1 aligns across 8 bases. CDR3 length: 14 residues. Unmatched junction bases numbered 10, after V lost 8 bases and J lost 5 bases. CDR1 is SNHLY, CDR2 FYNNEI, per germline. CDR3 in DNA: TGTGCCAGCGTACCTGCAGGGGGCCGGACTGAAGCTTTCTTT. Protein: CASVPAGGRTEAFF. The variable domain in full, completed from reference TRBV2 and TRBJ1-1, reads EPEVTQTPSHQVTQMGQEVILRCVPISNHLYFYWYRQILGQKVEFLVSFYNNEISEKSEIFDDQFSVERPDGSNFTLKIRSTKLEDSAMYFCASVPAGGRTEAFFGQGTRLTVV.

The CDR3 reads CASSPYGGGQETQYF. In nucleotides, the CDR3 is TGTGCCAGCTCACCTTACGGAGGTGGTCAAGAGACCCAGTACTTC. This chain uses TRBV18 with TRBJ2-5, with D tentatively TRBD2 (5 bases). Germline V gene sequence: CDR1 KGHSH, CDR2 LQKENI. Trimming removed 3 bases from V and 2 bases from J, with 13 bases in between. This CDR3 is 15 amino acids long.

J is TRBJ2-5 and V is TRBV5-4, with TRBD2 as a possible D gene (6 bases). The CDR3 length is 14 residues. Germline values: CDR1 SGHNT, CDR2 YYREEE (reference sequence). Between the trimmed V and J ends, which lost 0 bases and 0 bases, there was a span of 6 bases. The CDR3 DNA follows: TGTGCCAGCAGCTTGGGGGACTACCAAGAGACCCAGTACTTC. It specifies CASSLGDYQETQYF. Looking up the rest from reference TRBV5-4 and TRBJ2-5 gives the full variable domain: ETGVTQSPTHLIKTRGQQVTLRCSSQSGHNTVSWYQQALGQGPQFIFQYYREEENGRGNFPPRFSGLQFPNYSSELNVNALELDDSALYLCASSLGDYQETQYFGPGTRLLVL.

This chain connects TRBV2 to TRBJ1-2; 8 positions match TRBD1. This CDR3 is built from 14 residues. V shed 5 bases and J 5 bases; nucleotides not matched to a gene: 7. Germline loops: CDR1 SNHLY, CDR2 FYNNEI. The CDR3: CASSSRGLQYGYTF. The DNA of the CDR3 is TGTGCCAGCAGTTCCAGGGGGCTTCAATATGGCTACACCTTC.

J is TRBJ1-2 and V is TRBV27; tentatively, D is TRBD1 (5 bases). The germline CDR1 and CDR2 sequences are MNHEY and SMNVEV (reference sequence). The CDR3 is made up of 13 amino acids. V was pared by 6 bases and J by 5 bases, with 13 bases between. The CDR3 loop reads CASSPPGGYGYTF. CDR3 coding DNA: TGTGCCAGCAGCCCCCCTGGGGGGTATGGCTACACCTTC.

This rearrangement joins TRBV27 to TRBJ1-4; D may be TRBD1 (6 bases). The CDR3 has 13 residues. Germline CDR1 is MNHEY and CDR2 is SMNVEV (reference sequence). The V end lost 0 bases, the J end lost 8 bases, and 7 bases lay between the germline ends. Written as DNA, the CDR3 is TGTGCCAGCAGTTTATCCGGGACAGAAAAACTGTTTTTT. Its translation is CASSLSGTEKLFF.

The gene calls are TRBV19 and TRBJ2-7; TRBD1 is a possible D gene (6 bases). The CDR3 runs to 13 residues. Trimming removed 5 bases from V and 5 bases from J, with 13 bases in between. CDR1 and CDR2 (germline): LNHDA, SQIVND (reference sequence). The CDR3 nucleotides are TGTGCCAGTAGTTCATACAGGGACGACGAGCAGTACTTC. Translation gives CASSSYRDDEQYF.

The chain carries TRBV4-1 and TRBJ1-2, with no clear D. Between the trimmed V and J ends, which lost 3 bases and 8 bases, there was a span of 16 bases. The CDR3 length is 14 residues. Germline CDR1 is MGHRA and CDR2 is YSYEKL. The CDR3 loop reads CASSQAQTLRGYTF. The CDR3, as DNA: TGCGCCAGCAGCCAGGCTCAGACCCTGCGGGGCTACACCTTC.

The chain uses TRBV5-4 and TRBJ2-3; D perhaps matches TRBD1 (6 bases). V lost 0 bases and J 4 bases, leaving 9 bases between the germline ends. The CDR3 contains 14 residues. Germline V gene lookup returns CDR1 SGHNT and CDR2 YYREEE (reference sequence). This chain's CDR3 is CASSLVGAPDTQYF. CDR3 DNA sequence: TGTGCCAGCAGCTTGGTGGGGGCCCCAGATACGCAGTATTTT. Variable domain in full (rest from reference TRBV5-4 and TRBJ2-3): ETGVTQSPTHLIKTRGQQVTLRCSSQSGHNTVSWYQQALGQGPQFIFQYYREEENGRGNFPPRFSGLQFPNYSSELNVNALELDDSALYLCASSLVGAPDTQYFGPGTRLTVL.

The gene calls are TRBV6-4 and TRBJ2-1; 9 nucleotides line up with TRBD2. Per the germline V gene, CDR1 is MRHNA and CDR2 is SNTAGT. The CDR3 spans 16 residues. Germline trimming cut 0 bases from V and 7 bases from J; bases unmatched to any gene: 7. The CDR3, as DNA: TGTGCCAGCAGTGACTCGAAACTGGCGGGAGGGAATGAGCAGTTCTTC. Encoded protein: CASSDSKLAGGNEQFF.

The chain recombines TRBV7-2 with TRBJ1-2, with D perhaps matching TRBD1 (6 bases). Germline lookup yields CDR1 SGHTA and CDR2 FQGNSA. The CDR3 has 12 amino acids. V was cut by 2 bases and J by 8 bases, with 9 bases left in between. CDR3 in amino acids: CASSLRQGGYTF. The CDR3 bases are TGTGCCAGCAGCTTACGGCAGGGGGGCTACACCTTC.

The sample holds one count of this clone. CDR3 loop: CASSTRTGVWQPQHF. CDR3 nucleotide sequence: TGTGCCAGTAGTACACGTACAGGGGTATGGCAGCCCCAGCATTTT. The chain is built from TRBV19 and TRBJ1-5; 7 bases line up with TRBD1. Germline assignment: CDR1 LNHDA and CDR2 SQIVND (reference sequence). The CDR3 runs to 15 residues. Trimming took 4 bases from V and 7 from J; bases not matched to a gene: 10.

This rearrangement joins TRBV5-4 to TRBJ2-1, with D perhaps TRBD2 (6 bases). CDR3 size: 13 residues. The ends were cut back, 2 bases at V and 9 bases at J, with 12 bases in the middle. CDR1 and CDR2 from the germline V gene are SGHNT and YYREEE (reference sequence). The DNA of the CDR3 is TGTGCCAGCAGCTTTTGGACTATTCCTGAGCAGTTCTTC. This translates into CASSFWTIPEQFF. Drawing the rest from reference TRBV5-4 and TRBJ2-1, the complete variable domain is ETGVTQSPTHLIKTRGQQVTLRCSSQSGHNTVSWYQQALGQGPQFIFQYYREEENGRGNFPPRFSGLQFPNYSSELNVNALELDDSALYLCASSFWTIPEQFFGPGTRLTVL.

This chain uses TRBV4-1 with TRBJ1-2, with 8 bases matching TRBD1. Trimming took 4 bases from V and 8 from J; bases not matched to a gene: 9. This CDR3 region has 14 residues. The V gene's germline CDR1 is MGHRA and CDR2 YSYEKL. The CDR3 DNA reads TGCGCCAGCAGCCCGGACAGGGATCGTCGGGGCTACACCTTC. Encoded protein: CASSPDRDRRGYTF.

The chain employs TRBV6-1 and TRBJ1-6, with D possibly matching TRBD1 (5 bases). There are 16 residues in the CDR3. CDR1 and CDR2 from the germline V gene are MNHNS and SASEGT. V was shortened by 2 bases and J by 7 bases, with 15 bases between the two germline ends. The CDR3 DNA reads TGTGCCAGCAGTGAACAGTCAGGGTACCCGAATTCACCCCTCCACTTT. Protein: CASSEQSGYPNSPLHF.

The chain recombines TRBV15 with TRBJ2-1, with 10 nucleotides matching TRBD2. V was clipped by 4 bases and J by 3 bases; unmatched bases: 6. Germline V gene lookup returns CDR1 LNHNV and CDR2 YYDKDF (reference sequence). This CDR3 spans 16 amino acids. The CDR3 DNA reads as TGTGCCACCAGCACCCTAGCGGGAGAGGTCTACAATGAGCAGTTCTTC. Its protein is CATSTLAGEVYNEQFF.

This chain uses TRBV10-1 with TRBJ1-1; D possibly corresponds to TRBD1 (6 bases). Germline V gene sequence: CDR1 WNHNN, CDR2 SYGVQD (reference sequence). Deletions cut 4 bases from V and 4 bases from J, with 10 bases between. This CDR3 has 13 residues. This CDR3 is CASSADRTTEAFF. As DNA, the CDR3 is TGCGCCAGCAGTGCCGACAGGACCACTGAAGCTTTCTTT.

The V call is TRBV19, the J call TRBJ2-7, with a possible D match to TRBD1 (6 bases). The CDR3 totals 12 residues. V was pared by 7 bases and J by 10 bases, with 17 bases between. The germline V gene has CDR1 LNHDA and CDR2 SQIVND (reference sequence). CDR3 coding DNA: TGTGCCAGTAAAAACCCCGGACAGAACCAGTACTTC. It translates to CASKNPGQNQYF.

For the CDR3, the DNA is TGTGCCAGCAGTCCCAAGATAGACGGGGAGCTGTTTTTT. Residues: CASSPKIDGELFF. The chain recombines TRBV6-5 with TRBJ2-2; D is unclear. In germline, CDR1 is MNHEY, CDR2 SVGAGI. CDR3 length equals 13 residues. The germline V and J ends were trimmed by 5 bases and 7 bases, with 11 bases remaining between them.

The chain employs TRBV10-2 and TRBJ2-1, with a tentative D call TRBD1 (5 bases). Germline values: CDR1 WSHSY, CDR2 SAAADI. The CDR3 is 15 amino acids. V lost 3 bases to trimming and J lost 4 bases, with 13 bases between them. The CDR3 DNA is TGCGCCAGCAGTGACACAGGAGATAGTTACAATGAGCAGTTCTTC. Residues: CASSDTGDSYNEQFF.

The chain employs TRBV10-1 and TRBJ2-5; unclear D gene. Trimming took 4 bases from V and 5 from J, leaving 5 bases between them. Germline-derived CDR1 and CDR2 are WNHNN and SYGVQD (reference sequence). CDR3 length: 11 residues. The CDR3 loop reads CASSVGETQYF. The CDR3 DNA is TGCGCCAGCAGTGTCGGGGAGACCCAGTACTTC.

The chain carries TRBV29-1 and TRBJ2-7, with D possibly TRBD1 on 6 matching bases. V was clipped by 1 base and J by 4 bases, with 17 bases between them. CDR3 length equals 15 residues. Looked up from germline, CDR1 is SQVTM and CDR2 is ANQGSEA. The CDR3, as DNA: TGCAGCGTTGAAGTGAGCGGTAACAGGGAGTACGAGCAGTACTTC. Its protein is CSVEVSGNREYEQYF.